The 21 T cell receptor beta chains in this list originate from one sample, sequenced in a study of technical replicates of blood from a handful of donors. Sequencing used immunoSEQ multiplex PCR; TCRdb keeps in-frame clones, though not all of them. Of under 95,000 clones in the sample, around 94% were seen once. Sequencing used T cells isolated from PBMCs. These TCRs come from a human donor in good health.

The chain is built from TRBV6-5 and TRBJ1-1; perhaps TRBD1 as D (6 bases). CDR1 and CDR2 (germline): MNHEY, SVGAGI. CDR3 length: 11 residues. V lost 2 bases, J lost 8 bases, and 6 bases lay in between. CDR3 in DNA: TGTGCCAGCAGTTACGGACAGGAAGCTTTCTTT. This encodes CASSYGQEAFF.

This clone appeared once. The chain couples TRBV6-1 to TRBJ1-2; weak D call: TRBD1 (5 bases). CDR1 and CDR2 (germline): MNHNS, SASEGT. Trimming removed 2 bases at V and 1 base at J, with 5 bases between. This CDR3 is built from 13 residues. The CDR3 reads CASSERGNYGYTF. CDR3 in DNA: TGTGCCAGCAGTGAAAGGGGTAACTATGGCTACACCTTC.

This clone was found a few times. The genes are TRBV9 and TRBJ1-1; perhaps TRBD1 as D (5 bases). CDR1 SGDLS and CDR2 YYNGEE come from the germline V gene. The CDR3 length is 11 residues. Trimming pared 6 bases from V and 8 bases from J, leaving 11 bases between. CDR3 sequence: CASKGIGEAFF. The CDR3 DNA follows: TGTGCCAGCAAGGGGATTGGAGAAGCTTTCTTT.

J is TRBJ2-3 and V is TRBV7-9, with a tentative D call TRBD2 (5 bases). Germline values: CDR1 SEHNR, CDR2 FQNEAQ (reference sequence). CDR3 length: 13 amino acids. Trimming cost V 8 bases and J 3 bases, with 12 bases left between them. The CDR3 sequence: CASRKEETDTQYF. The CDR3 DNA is TGTGCCAGCCGGAAGGAGGAAACAGATACGCAGTATTTT.

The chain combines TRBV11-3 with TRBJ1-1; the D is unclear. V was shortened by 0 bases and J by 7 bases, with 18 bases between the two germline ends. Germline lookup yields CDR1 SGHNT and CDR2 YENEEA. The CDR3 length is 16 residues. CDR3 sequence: CASSLDYGRESGEAFF. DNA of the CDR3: TGTGCCAGCAGCTTAGATTATGGAAGGGAGTCCGGTGAAGCTTTCTTT.

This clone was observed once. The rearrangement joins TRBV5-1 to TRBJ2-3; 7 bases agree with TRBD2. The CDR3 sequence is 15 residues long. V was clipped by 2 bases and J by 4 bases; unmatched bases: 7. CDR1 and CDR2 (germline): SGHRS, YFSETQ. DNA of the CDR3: TGCGCCAGCAGCTTCGGGGCGGGAGCGCCAGATACGCAGTATTTT. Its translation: CASSFGAGAPDTQYF.

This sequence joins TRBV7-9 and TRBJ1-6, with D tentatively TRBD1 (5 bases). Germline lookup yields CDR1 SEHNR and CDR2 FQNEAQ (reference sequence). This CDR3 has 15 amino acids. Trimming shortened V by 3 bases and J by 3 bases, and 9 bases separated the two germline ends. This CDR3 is CASSLTDRYNSPLHF. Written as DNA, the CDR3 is TGTGCCAGCAGCTTGACAGACCGCTATAATTCACCCCTCCACTTT.

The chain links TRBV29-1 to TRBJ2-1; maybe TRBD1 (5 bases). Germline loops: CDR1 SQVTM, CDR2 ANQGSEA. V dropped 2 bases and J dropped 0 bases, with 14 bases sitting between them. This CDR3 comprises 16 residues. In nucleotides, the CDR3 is TGCAGCGTTGAAAGTGACAGACGGAGCTCCTACAATGAGCAGTTCTTC. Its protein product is CSVESDRRSSYNEQFF.

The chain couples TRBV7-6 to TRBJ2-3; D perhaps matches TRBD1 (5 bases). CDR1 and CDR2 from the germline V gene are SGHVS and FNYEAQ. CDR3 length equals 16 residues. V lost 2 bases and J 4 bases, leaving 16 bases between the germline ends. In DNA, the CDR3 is TGTGCCAGCAGCTTAATGTTCGCAGGGCTCCCAGATACGCAGTATTTT. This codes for CASSLMFAGLPDTQYF.

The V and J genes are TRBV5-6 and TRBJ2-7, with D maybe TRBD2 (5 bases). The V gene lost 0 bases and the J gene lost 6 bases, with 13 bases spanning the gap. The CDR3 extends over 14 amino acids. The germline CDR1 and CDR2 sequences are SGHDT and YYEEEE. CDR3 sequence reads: CASSLANEGIEQYF. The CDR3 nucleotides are TGTGCCAGCAGCTTGGCCAACGAGGGTATCGAGCAGTACTTC.

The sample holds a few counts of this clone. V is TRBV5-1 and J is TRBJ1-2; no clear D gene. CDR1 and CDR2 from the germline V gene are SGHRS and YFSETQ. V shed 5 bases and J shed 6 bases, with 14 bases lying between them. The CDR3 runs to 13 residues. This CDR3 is CASRTEPSNGYTF. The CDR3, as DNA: TGCGCCAGCAGAACAGAACCCTCTAATGGCTACACCTTC.

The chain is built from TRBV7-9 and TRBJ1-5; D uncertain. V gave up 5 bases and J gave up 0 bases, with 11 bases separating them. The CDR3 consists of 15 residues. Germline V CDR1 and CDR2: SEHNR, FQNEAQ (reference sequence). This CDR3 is CASSAGDYSNQPQHF. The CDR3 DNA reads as TGTGCCAGCAGCGCCGGGGATTATAGCAATCAGCCCCAGCATTTT.

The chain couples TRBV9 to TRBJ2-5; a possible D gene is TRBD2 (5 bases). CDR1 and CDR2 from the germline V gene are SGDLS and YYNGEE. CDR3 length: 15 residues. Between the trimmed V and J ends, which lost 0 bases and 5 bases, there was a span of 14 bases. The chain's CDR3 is CASSVAPRLAETQYF. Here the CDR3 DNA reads TGTGCCAGCAGCGTAGCTCCTAGATTAGCGGAGACCCAGTACTTC.

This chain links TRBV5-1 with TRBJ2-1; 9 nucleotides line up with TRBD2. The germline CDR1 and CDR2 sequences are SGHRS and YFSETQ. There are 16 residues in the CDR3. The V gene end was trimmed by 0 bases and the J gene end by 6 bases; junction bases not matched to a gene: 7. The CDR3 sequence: CASSLGNAGGGNEQFF. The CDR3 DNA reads TGCGCCAGCAGCTTGGGGAATGCGGGGGGGGGCAATGAGCAGTTCTTC.

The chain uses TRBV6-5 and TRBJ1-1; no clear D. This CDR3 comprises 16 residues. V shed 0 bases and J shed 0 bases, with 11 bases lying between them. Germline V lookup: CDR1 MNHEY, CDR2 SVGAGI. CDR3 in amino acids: CASSYSSTLLNTEAFF. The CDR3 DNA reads TGTGCCAGCAGTTACTCGTCTACTCTCCTGAACACTGAAGCTTTCTTT.

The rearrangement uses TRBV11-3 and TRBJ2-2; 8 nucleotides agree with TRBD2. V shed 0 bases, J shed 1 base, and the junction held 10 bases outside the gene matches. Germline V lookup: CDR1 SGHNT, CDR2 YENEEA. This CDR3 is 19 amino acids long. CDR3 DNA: TGTGCCAGCAGCTTAGATCCCCGGCTTAGCGGGGAGAACACCGGGGAGCTGTTTTTT. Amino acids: CASSLDPRLSGENTGELFF. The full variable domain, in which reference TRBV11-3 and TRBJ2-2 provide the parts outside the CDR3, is EAGVVQSPRYKIIEKKQPVAFWCNPISGHNTLYWYLQNLGQGPELLIRYENEEAVDDSQLPKDRFSAERLKGVDSTLKIQPAELGDSAVYLCASSLDPRLSGENTGELFFGEGSRLTVL.

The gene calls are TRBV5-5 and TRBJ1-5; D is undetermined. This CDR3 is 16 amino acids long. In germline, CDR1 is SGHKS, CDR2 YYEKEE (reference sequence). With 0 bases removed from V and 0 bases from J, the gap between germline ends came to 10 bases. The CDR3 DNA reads TGTGCCAGCAGCTTGGCCCCACAGACTAGCAATCAGCCCCAGCATTTT. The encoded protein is CASSLAPQTSNQPQHF.

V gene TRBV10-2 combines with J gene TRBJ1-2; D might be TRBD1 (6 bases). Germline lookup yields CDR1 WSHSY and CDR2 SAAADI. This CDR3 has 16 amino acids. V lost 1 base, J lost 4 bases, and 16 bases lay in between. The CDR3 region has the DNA TGCGCCAGCAGTGAGTTTACAGGGCAGTTGCCCTATGGCTACACCTTC. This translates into CASSEFTGQLPYGYTF.

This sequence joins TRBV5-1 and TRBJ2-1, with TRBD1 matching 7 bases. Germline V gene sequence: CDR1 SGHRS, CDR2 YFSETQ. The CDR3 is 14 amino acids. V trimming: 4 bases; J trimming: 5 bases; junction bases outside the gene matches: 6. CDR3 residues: CASSRSQGNNEQFF. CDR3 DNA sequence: TGCGCCAGCAGCCGATCACAGGGGAACAATGAGCAGTTCTTC.

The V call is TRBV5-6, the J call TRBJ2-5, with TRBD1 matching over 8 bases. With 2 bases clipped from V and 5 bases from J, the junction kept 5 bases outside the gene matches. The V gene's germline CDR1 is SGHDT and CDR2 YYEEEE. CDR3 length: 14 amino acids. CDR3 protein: CASSFRTGWETQYF. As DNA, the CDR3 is TGTGCCAGCAGCTTTCGGACAGGGTGGGAGACCCAGTACTTC.

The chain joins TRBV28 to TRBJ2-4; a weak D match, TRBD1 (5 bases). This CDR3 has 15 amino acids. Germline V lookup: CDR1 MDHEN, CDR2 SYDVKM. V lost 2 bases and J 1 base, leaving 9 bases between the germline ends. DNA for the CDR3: TGTGCCAGCAGTTTAGGCAGGGCGGCCAAAAACATTCAGTACTTC. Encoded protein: CASSLGRAAKNIQYF.